These T cell receptor beta chains were read from a single sample in a study of blood T cell repertoires in COVID-19. Produced via immunoSEQ multiplex PCR; TCRdb's table is partial and in-frame only. The table includes more than 200,000 clones, more than 70% detected once. Source material: PBMCs or T cells enriched from blood (not recorded which). These receptor sequences come from a woman aged 40 to 49 with acute COVID-19. Each CDR3 is given with its conserved first and last residue. The D gene is left open where the match is weak. Not every row has a clone size; where given, it reads once, few, many or a size class.

TRBD2 | TRBJ2-3 | - | TRBV6-1 | TGTGCCAGCAGTGCCTTACTAGCGGGGGAGACAGATACGCAGTATTTT | CASSALLAGETDTQYF
TRBD1 | TRBJ1-1 | once | TRBV19 | TGTGCCTCCGGGACAGCTCACACTGAAGCTTTCTTT | CASGTAHTEAFF
TRBD2 | TRBJ2-3 | - | TRBV5-3 | TGTGCCAGAAGCCCGGGGGGGGCGGGAAGCACAGATACGCAGTATTTT | CARSPGGAGSTDTQYF
TRBD1 | TRBJ1-3 | - | TRBV5-1 | TGCGCCAGCAGCTGGGGGGACAGGAGCTCTGGAAACACCATATATTTT | CASSWGDRSSGNTIYF
- | TRBJ1-1 | - | TRBV25-1 | TGTGCCAGCAGTGGAGGACAGACCATGAACACTGAAGCTTTCTTT | CASSGGQTMNTEAFF
- | TRBJ1-5 | - | TRBV29-1 | TGCAGCGTCCGCGAGGGGGGGAATCAGCCCCAGCATTTT | CSVREGGNQPQHF
TRBD1 | TRBJ2-7 | - | TRBV29-1 | TGCAGCGCCACCGGGACAGGGGGCGCCGAGCAGTACTTC | CSATGTGGAEQYF
- | TRBJ1-6 | - | TRBV30 | TGTGCCTGGAGTGACTACAGGTTATTCAATTCACCCCTCCACTTC | CAWSDYRLFNSPLHF
TRBD1 | TRBJ2-7 | - | TRBV7-9 | TGTGCCAGCAGCGGTTATGGACAGGGGGACGACGAGCAGTACTTC | CASSGYGQGDDEQYF
TRBD2 | TRBJ2-5 | - | TRBV7-7 | TGTGCTAGCAGCTTAGCTAGCGGGACCCCCCAAGAGACCCAGTACTTC | CASSLASGTPQETQYF
TRBD1 | TRBJ2-6 | - | TRBV10-3 | TGTGCCATCAGTGGTTCGGGGGACAGGCCAGTTTTTTCTGGGGCCAACGTCCTGACTTTC | CAISGSGDRPVFSGANVLTF
- | TRBJ1-5 | once | TRBV28 | TGTGCCAGCAGTTTACGGGGGGCGGGGAATCAGCCCCAGCATTTT | CASSLRGAGNQPQHF
- | TRBJ2-1 | few | TRBV9 | TGTGCCAGCAGCGGTCTTGCAGTGGGCGAGCAGTTCTTC | CASSGLAVGEQFF
- | TRBJ1-4 | - | TRBV2 | TGTGCCAGCATCTTACCTAGGACAGTAGCTAATGAAAAACTGTTTTTT | CASILPRTVANEKLFF
TRBD1 | TRBJ2-7 | - | TRBV7-9 | TGTGCCAGCAGCATCTCCGACAGGGCGGGCGAGCAGTACTTC | CASSISDRAGEQYF
- | TRBJ1-1 | - | TRBV11-2 | TGTGCCAGCAGCCAAAGGACAGCTATGAACACTGAAGCTTTCTTT | CASSQRTAMNTEAFF
TRBD1 | TRBJ1-2 | - | TRBV6-2/TRBV6-3 | TGTGCCAGCAGCCCTTCCGGGACAGGGGGCTCCCACTATGGCTACACCTTC | CASSPSGTGGSHYGYTF
TRBD1 | TRBJ1-6 | - | TRBV7-9 | TGTGCCAGCAGCTTCGACAGGGGTAATTCACCCCTCCACTTT | CASSFDRGNSPLHF
- | TRBJ1-5 | - | TRBV29-1 | TGCAGCGCAGGGACGGGGGGATATCAGCCCCAGCATTTT | CSAGTGGYQPQHF
- | TRBJ1-4 | - | TRBV9 | TGTGCCAGCAGCCCGAGACGAGGAGGGACTAATGAAAAACTGTTTTTT | CASSPRRGGTNEKLFF
TRBD1 | TRBJ2-1 | few | TRBV30 | TGTGCCTGGAGGGGACAGGGGGGCTACAATGAGCAGTTCTTC | CAWRGQGGYNEQFF
TRBD1 | TRBJ1-1 | - | TRBV28 | TGTGCCAGCATTGGCTATCTCCCCGGGACAGGGGAATGGACTGAAGCTTTCTTT | CASIGYLPGTGEWTEAFF
TRBD1 | TRBJ2-2 | - | TRBV27 | TGTGCCAGCAGCCGACAGGGGGCGTCCGGCGGGGAGCTGTTTTTT | CASSRQGASGGELFF
- | TRBJ1-5 | - | TRBV6-5 | TGTGCCAGCAGTTTAAGGGCCAGGGGCCAGCCCCAGCATTTT | CASSLRARGQPQHF
TRBD1 | TRBJ2-7 | - | TRBV3-1/TRBV3-2 | TGTGCCAGCAGCGGCCGAGGGACAGGGGGGACCTACGAGCAGTACTTC | CASSGRGTGGTYEQYF
TRBD1 | TRBJ2-1 | - | TRBV7-9 | TGTGCCAGCAGCTTAGTTCAGGGGGCTACTGAGCAGTTCTTC | CASSLVQGATEQFF
TRBD2 | TRBJ2-3 | - | TRBV4-1 | TGCGCCAGCAGCCCTAGGACTAGCGGGATACTGGATACGCAGTATTTT | CASSPRTSGILDTQYF
- | TRBJ1-1 | - | TRBV6-4 | TGTGCCAGCAGCACGAGTGGGAGTGACACTGAAGCTTTCTTT | CASSTSGSDTEAFF
- | TRBJ1-2 | - | TRBV28 | TGTGCCAGCAGTTTGCCGGGGAGCGACTACACCTTC | CASSLPGSDYTF